Listed below are T cell receptor beta chains from one sample, sequenced in a study of blood T cell repertoires in COVID-19. Only in-frame clones appear in the TCRdb table, and some are missing; sequencing was by immunoSEQ multiplex PCR. Counted here are 97,000 or so clones, 82% occurring once; the ten biggest clones make up approximately 20%. Sequenced material: peripheral blood. Source of these receptors: a man older than 75 with acute or convalescent COVID-19. The CDR3 runs from the conserved cysteine through the conserved F or W. Each record gives: clone size, D gene, CDR3 length, V gene, J gene, CDR3 DNA, CDR3 protein. A D gene is named only where the DNA matches it firmly. Clone size is stated in some rows and not others, as once, few, many or a class when expanded.

abundance: -
d_gene: -
len: 13
v_gene: TRBV18
j_gene: TRBJ1-5
CDR3nt: TGTGCCAGCTCACGGACAGATAATCAGCCCCAGCATTTT
CDR3aa: CASSRTDNQPQHF

abundance: once
d_gene: -
len: 13
v_gene: TRBV5-4
j_gene: TRBJ2-1
CDR3nt: TGTGCCAGCAGCTTGGTGGGGGGAAATGAGCAGTTCTTC
CDR3aa: CASSLVGGNEQFF

abundance: few
d_gene: -
len: 13
v_gene: TRBV6-5
j_gene: TRBJ2-7
CDR3nt: TGTGCCAGCAGTTACGGGACATCCTACGAGCAGTACTTC
CDR3aa: CASSYGTSYEQYF

abundance: -
d_gene: TRBD2
len: 14
v_gene: TRBV19
j_gene: TRBJ2-7
CDR3nt: TGTGCCAGTAGAAGGACTAGCGGCGACTACGAGCAGTACTTC
CDR3aa: CASRRTSGDYEQYF

abundance: -
d_gene: -
len: 13
v_gene: TRBV5-5
j_gene: TRBJ2-3
CDR3nt: TGTGCCAGCAGCAAGGGACACACAGATACGCAGTATTTT
CDR3aa: CASSKGHTDTQYF

abundance: -
d_gene: TRBD1
len: 18
v_gene: TRBV2
j_gene: TRBJ1-2
CDR3nt: TGTGCCAGCAGTGCCGAAAGAGGGGGCCGCCGTTTAAGCTATGGCTACACCTTC
CDR3aa: CASSAERGGRRLSYGYTF

abundance: -
d_gene: TRBD1
len: 18
v_gene: TRBV7-9
j_gene: TRBJ1-2
CDR3nt: TGTGCCAGCAGCTCAGACCGGGACAGGGGGCTGGGTCCTCGTGGCTACACCTTC
CDR3aa: CASSSDRDRGLGPRGYTF

abundance: -
d_gene: -
len: 14
v_gene: TRBV14
j_gene: TRBJ2-3
CDR3nt: TGTGCCAGCAGCCAGGGAGGCGCAGTAGGTACGCAGTATTTT
CDR3aa: CASSQGGAVGTQYF

abundance: -
d_gene: TRBD1
len: 13
v_gene: TRBV6-2/TRBV6-3
j_gene: TRBJ1-5
CDR3nt: TGTGCCAGCAGTACAGGGGGGTACCAGCCCCAGCATTTT
CDR3aa: CASSTGGYQPQHF

abundance: -
d_gene: TRBD1
len: 16
v_gene: TRBV6-2/TRBV6-3
j_gene: TRBJ2-1
CDR3nt: TGTGCCAGCAGTACCCCCGGGACAGGTCTTATGAATGAGCAGTTCTTC
CDR3aa: CASSTPGTGLMNEQFF

abundance: -
d_gene: -
len: 15
v_gene: TRBV5-4
j_gene: TRBJ2-1
CDR3nt: TGTGCCAGCAGCTTGGCAACTCTATCTTACAATGAGCAGTTCTTC
CDR3aa: CASSLATLSYNEQFF

abundance: -
d_gene: -
len: 15
v_gene: TRBV6-1
j_gene: TRBJ1-1
CDR3nt: TGTGCCAGCAGTGAAACCCACAGAGCTAACACTGAAGCTTTCTTT
CDR3aa: CASSETHRANTEAFF

abundance: once
d_gene: -
len: 15
v_gene: TRBV4-1
j_gene: TRBJ2-1
CDR3nt: TGCGCCAGCAGCCCCGCCGGGGGTTTGCGCGATGAGCAGTTCTTC
CDR3aa: CASSPAGGLRDEQFF

abundance: -
d_gene: -
len: 13
v_gene: TRBV11-2
j_gene: TRBJ2-7
CDR3nt: TGTGCCAGCAGCTTGAGGCAGTCCTACGAGCAGTACTTC
CDR3aa: CASSLRQSYEQYF

abundance: -
d_gene: TRBD1
len: 13
v_gene: TRBV12-3/TRBV12-4
j_gene: TRBJ1-1
CDR3nt: TGTGCCAGCAGCAAACAGGGGCTCACTGAAGCTTTCTTT
CDR3aa: CASSKQGLTEAFF

abundance: -
d_gene: -
len: 12
v_gene: TRBV10-1
j_gene: TRBJ1-1
CDR3nt: TGCGCCAGTCGTAACGGGAACACTGAAGCTTTCTTT
CDR3aa: CASRNGNTEAFF

abundance: -
d_gene: TRBD1
len: 14
v_gene: TRBV5-5
j_gene: TRBJ1-1
CDR3nt: TGTGCCAGCAGCATTCGACAGGGTGGAGCTGAAGCTTTCTTT
CDR3aa: CASSIRQGGAEAFF

abundance: -
d_gene: -
len: 13
v_gene: TRBV27
j_gene: TRBJ2-7
CDR3nt: TGTGCCAGCAGTCCCAGACAGCAGAACGAGCAGTACTTC
CDR3aa: CASSPRQQNEQYF

abundance: -
d_gene: TRBD1
len: 15
v_gene: TRBV18
j_gene: TRBJ1-4
CDR3nt: TGTGCCAGCTCCGAAATTGCGGGACAGAGTGAAAAACTGTTTTTT
CDR3aa: CASSEIAGQSEKLFF

abundance: -
d_gene: TRBD1
len: 15
v_gene: TRBV7-2
j_gene: TRBJ2-2
CDR3nt: TGTGCCAGCAGCTACGGGACAGGGAACACCGGGGAGCTGTTTTTT
CDR3aa: CASSYGTGNTGELFF